This T cell receptor (beta chain) was recorded in a study of beta chain features in type 1 diabetes. Notes on the study in general: HLA influence on TCRB rearrangement stayed unresolved here.

Between the trimmed V and J ends, which lost 7 bases and 2 bases, there was a span of 9 bases. Germline-derived CDR1 and CDR2 are SGHTA and FQGNSA. The CDR3 has 13 residues. The isolated RNA, all of it, was reverse transcribed, so expressed TCRB transcripts were what got sequenced. Sequencing of naive, central memory and regulatory T cell samples gave an average of about 3.7 million reads. This table comes from immunoSEQ multiplex PCR, and its TCRdb copy is limited to in-frame clones, with some not included. The table shows about 210,000 clones, with 11% occurring only once. Purities in excess of 95% were seen in all sorted populations. Within the sample, this clone is medium-sized. Antigen specificity is unknown.

The chain links TRBV7-2 to TRBJ2-1; tentative D call: TRBD2 (6 bases). This clonotype originated in a man younger than 30 in good health. Sequences were obtained from central memory CD4+ T cells from blood. This chain's CDR3 is CASKKRAYNEQFF. In DNA, the CDR3 is TGTGCCAGCAAAAAGCGGGCCTACAATGAGCAGTTCTTC.